Sequencing of this T cell receptor (beta chain) was carried out in a study of long-term antiretroviral therapy in people with HIV. The libraries were made with immunoSEQ v3.0 at survey level. The target of sequencing was roughly 35,000-55,000 T-cell genomes per sample. This table comes from immunoSEQ multiplex PCR, and its TCRdb copy is limited to in-frame clones, with some not included. Among about 20,000 clones listed, over 65% were seen once. Of note for this clone: Its antigen is not identified.

Germline V CDR1 and CDR2: SGHRS, YFSETQ. The CDR3 length is 12 residues. The V end was cut by 0 bases, the J end by 2 bases, with 3 bases between. Each specimen consisted of roughly 0.9-10 million cryopreserved PBMC prior to extraction of DNA. Study-level findings and limits: When set beside controls, HIV repertoires had CDR3 length ranges that were narrower.

The sequence was collected from a man aged 25 to 45 with HIV. Sequenced material: unsorted PBMCs, taken approximately 6.2 years after starting antiretroviral therapy. This chain links TRBV5-1 with TRBJ2-7; D gene unclear. The chain's CDR3 is CASSLDTYEQYF. In nucleotides, the CDR3 is TGCGCCAGCAGCTTGGACACCTACGAGCAGTACTTC.